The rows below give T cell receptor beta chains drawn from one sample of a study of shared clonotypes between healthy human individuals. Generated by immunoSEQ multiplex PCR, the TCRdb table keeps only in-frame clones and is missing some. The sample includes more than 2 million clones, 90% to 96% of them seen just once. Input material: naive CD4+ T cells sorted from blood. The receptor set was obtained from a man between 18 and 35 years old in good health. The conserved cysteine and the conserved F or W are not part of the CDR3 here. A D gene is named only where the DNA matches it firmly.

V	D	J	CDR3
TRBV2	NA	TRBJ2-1	ASRPTAGSYNEQF
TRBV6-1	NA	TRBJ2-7	ASGSWATAYEQY
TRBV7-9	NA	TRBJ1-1	ASSLQGNTEAF
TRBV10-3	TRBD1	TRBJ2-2	AISGQGENTGELF
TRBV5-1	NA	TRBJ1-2	ASSLGQNYGYT
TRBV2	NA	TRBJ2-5	ASSLIAVQETQY
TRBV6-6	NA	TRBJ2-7	ASSYTQLGEQY
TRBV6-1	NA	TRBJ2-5	ASSEQGFETQY
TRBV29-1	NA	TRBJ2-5	SVALGWGGGETQY
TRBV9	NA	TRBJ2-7	ASSARVGDEQY
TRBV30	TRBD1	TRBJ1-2	AWSRDRGSNYGYT
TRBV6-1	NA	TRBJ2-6	ASSEAHAGANVLT
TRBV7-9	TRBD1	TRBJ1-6	ASSLGPGQGMFNSPLH
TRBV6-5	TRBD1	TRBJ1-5	ASSKTGGNQPQH
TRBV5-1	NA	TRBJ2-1	ASSLEAYEQF
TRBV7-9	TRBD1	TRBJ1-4	ASSGGQGVTEKLF
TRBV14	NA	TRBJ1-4	ASSQSGKDEKLF
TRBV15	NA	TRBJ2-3	ATSRDRTGDPSGDTQY
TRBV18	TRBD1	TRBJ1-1	ASSGQGPTEAF
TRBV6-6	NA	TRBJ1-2	ASNSNYGYT
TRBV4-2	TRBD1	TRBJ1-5	ASSRETGDSNQPQH
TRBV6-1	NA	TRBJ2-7	ASSAKGNTYEQY
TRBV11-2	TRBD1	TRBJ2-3	ASSQNRDRDTQY
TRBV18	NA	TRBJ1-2	ASSPDSEYYGYT
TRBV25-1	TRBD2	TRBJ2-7	PLGGALGQSSYEQY
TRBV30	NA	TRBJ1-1	AWIVQGMNTEAF
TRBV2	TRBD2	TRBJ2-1	ASTGLAVYNEQF
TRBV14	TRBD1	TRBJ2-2	ASSYRQGNIAGELF
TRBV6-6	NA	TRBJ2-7	ASIGTVSSYEQY
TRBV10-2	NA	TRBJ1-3	ASSEWVAAGNTIY
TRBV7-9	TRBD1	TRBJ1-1	ASSYRGQGTEAF
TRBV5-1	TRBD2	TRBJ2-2	ASSSWTSAGTGELF
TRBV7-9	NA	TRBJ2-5	ASGGPSYQETQY
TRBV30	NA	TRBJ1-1	AWSVPWNTEAF
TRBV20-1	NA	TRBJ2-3	SAANTDTQY
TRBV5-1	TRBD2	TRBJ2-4	ASSPTSGGLSAKNIQY